This T cell receptor (beta chain) came from a study of blood T cell repertoires in COVID-19. In the study overall: The samples span acute and convalescent COVID-19 from the United States, Italy and Spain. Nucleic acid was either cDNA or gDNA, and it came from T cells, B-cell-depleted T cells, or PBMCs.

Profiled with immunoSEQ multiplex PCR; TCRdb holds only in-frame clones, not every one. Of about 360,000 clones listed, 70% to 90% are singletons. The CDR3 length is 17 residues. The ends lost 2 bases at V and 6 bases at J; junction bases unmatched: 10. CDR1 and CDR2 (germline): LGHDT, YNNKEL (reference sequence). The origin of this receptor is a human donor in a cohort sampled during active COVID-19. Sequenced input: peripheral blood. The rearrangement joins TRBV3-1 (or the pseudogene TRBV3-2) to TRBJ2-5, with TRBD2 identical over 12 bases. This CDR3 is CASSQSSSGGAYKTQYF. The CDR3 bases are TGTGCCAGCAGCCAATCTTCTAGCGGGGGGGCTTATAAGACCCAGTACTTC.